The present entry profiles one T cell receptor beta chain with its context. The data were obtained in a study of radiotherapy plus CTLA-4 blockade in lung cancer. For the study at large: Of the patients, 15% to 20% showed objective responses and 31% attained disease control.

Assay: immunoSEQ multiplex PCR; the TCRdb copy retains only in-frame clones and omits some. The sample lists around 30,000 clones, more than 70% seen once, with approximately 4.5% in the top ten. Alongside CTLA-4 blockade with ipilimumab, patients with chemo-refractory metastatic non-small-cell lung cancer received focal radiation. V was trimmed by 6 bases and J by 4 bases, leaving 16 bases between them. Looked up from germline, CDR1 is SGHVT and CDR2 is SQSDAQ. The CDR3 contains 15 residues. The source material was peripheral blood, sampled from a patient treated with radiotherapy plus ipilimumab. The source is a human donor with non-small cell lung cancer whose response to radiotherapy plus ipilimumab could not be evaluated. The chain uses TRBV7-4 and TRBJ1-5, with a weak D call TRBD1 (6 bases). The CDR3 here is CASRRGQRINQPQHF. The CDR3 DNA reads TGTGCCAGCAGGAGAGGACAGAGGATAAATCAGCCCCAGCATTTT.